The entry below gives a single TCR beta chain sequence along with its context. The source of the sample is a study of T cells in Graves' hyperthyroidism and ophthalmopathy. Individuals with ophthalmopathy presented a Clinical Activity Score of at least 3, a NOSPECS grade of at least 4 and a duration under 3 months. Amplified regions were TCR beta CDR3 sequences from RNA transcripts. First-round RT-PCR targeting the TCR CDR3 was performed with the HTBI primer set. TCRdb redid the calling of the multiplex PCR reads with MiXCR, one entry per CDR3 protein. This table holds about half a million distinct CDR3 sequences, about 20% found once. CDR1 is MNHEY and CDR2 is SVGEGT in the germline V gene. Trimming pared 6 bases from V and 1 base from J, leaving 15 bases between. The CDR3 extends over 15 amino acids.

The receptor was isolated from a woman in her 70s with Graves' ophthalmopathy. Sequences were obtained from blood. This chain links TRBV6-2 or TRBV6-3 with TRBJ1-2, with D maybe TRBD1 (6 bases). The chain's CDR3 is CASRRRQDINYGYTF. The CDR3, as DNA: TGTGCCAGCAGAAGAAGACAGGATATTAACTATGGCTACACCTTC.